Detailed here is one T cell receptor beta chain. From germline, CDR1 is KGHSH and CDR2 LQKENI. The CDR3 length is 14 residues. Trimming stripped 3 bases from V and 5 bases from J, with 13 bases between. Primers used in a second PCR of roughly 7 to 12 cycles were a sample-barcoded 5' primer and a J-beta primer mix. All samples yielded 2.5 million or more CDR3-containing paired-end reads. Via MiXCR, TCRdb re-called the 5' RACE reads, giving one row per CDR3 protein. The repertoire holds some 1,500,000 distinct CDR3 sequences, less than 45% seen once, with just over 4% in the top ten. This entry comes from a study of blood T cells in healthy people across ages.

This chain joins TRBV18 and TRBJ2-5; weak D call: TRBD1 (5 bases). Sequenced input: blood. The receptor was isolated from a woman younger than 30 in good health. CDR3 coding DNA: TGTGCCAGCTCACCCAACAAGGGGCATGAGACCCAGTACTTC. Translating gives CASSPNKGHETQYF.